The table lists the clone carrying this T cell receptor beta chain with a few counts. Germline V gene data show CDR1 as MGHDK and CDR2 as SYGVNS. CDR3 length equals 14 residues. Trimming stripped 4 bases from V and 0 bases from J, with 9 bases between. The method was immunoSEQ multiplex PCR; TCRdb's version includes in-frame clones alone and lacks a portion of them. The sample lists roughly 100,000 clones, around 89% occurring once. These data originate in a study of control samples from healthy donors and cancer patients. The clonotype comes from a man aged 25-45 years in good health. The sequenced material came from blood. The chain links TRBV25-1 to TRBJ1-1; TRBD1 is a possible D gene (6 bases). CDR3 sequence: CASSGDRMNTEAFF. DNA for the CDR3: TGTGCCAGCAGTGGTGACAGGATGAACACTGAAGCTTTCTTT. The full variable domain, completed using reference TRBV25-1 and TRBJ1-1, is EADIYQTPRYLVIGTGKKITLECSQTMGHDKMYWYQQDPGMELHLIHYSYGVNSTEKGDLSSESTVSRIRTEHFPLTLESARPSHTSQYLCASSGDRMNTEAFFGQGTRLTVV.